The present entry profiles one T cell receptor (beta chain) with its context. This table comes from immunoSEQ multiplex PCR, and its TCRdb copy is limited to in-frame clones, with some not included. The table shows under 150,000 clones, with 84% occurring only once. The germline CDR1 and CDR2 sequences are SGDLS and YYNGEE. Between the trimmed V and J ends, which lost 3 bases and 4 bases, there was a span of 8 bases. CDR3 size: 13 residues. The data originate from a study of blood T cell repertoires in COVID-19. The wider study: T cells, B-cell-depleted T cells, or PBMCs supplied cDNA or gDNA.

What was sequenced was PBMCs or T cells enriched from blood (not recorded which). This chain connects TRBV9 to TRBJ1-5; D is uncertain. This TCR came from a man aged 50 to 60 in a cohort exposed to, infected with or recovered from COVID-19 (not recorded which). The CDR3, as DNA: TGTGCCAGCAGCGCCCTGCTAAATCAGCCCCAGCATTTT. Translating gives CASSALLNQPQHF.